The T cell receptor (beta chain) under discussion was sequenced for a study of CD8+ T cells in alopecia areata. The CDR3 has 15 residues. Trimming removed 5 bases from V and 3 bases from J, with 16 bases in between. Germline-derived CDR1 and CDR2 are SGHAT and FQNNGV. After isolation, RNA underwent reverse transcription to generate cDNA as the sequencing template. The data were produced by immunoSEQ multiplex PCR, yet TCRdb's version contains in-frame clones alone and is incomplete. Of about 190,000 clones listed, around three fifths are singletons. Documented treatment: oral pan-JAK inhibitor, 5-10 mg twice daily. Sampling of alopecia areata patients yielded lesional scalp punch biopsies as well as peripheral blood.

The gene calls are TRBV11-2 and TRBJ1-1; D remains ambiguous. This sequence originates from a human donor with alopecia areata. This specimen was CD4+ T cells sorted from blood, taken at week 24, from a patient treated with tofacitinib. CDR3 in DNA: TGTGCCAGCAGCACCGAGATAGGACCTTACACTGAAGCTTTCTTT. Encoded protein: CASSTEIGPYTEAFF.